The rows below give T cell receptor beta chains drawn from one sample of a study of post-analysis software for immune sequencing data. MiXCR, applied by TCRdb to the PCR reads, yields one record per CDR3 protein. The sample records about 820,000 distinct CDR3 sequences, approximately 53% being singletons. Sequencing was done on a sample of blood. Receptor source: a girl aged 10 to 17 with multiple sclerosis. The CDR3 runs from the conserved cysteine through the conserved F or W.

TRBV12-3/TRBV12-4	TRBJ2-3	14	CASSLPRVEDTQYF
TRBV12-3/TRBV12-4	TRBJ2-7	15	CASSLRERHGYEQYF
TRBV29-1	TRBJ1-1	13	CSVELGMNTEAFF
TRBV20-1	TRBJ2-1	18	CSADLGTPGSGAYNEQFF
TRBV29-1	TRBJ2-1	17	CSVRTSGGSSSYNEQFF
TRBV15	TRBJ1-5	15	CATSRDAASNQPQHF
TRBV6-6	TRBJ2-3	16	CASSPRGRISTDTQYF
TRBV7-9	TRBJ2-5	14	CAVAQGVPSGTQYF
TRBV3-1	TRBJ2-1	17	CASSHPGTASSYNEQFF
TRBV7-2	TRBJ2-5	15	CASSSETSGLKTQYF
TRBV11-2	TRBJ2-3	13	CASSLMRGDTQYF
TRBV7-2	-	14	CASSLEPSRGEQYF
TRBV7-9	TRBJ1-1	14	CASSVGQGHTEAFF
TRBV7-7	TRBJ2-3	15	CASSLRREGTDTQYF
TRBV14	TRBJ2-3	16	CASSQRAGTSTDTQYF
TRBV7-9	TRBJ2-3	14	CASSLNTDRNTQYF
TRBV20-1	TRBJ2-1	13	CSARWGPYNEQFF
TRBV5-1	TRBJ2-7	17	CASSFRGPGQGSYEQYF
TRBV6-4	TRBJ2-1	17	CASSEELAGGLVREQFF
TRBV20-1	TRBJ2-1	14	CSARGGGAAYEQFF
TRBV10-3	TRBJ2-5	14	CAISWAGGQETQYF
TRBV5-1	TRBJ2-3	14	CASSLTGWADTQYF
TRBV20-1	TRBJ2-7	14	CSARRDSFSYEQYF
TRBV5-5	TRBJ1-1	12	CASSHGDTEAFF
TRBV29-1	TRBJ2-1	14	CSVDIAGVYNEQFF
TRBV7-2	TRBJ2-3	17	CASSLGMGLAGRDTQYF
TRBV5-1	TRBJ2-3	17	CASQTTVTSGRSDTQYF
TRBV7-2	TRBJ2-5	16	CASSFIAGGPGETQYF
TRBV12-3/TRBV12-4	-	17	CASSLGVFLGQQETQYF
TRBV27	TRBJ2-1	12	CASSSMGWEQFF
TRBV15	TRBJ1-1	13	CATSREQNTEAFF
TRBV7-2	TRBJ1-2	14	CASSIHREGYGYTF
TRBV7-9	TRBJ1-2	14	CASSPGRGQGGYTF
TRBV27	TRBJ2-7	10	CAVGRNEQYF
TRBV12-5	TRBJ1-2	13	CASGSEQRYGYTF
TRBV20-1	TRBJ2-7	16	CSARTPTVAGAYEQYF
TRBV27	TRBJ2-6	17	CASSPGQGFSGANVRTF
TRBV12-5	TRBJ2-1	16	CASGLVRRAAGNEQFF
TRBV29-1	TRBJ2-1	11	CSAGRGDEQFF
TRBV10-3	TRBJ1-1	14	CAISEKAANTEAFF
TRBV20-1	TRBJ1-2	15	CSARGADRTNYGYTF
TRBV2	TRBJ2-1	13	CASRPLDSNEQFF
TRBV7-8	TRBJ2-1	14	CASSVSGRGNEQFF
TRBV6-4	TRBJ2-1	16	CASSEWAGDTYNEPFF
TRBV5-1	TRBJ2-3	15	CASSLGAGNPDTQYF
TRBV7-6	-	13	CASSLKETYEQYF
TRBV10-3	TRBJ1-5	16	CAISESGGRANQPQHF
TRBV5-6	TRBJ1-5	16	CASSLRTGANNQPQHF
TRBV20-1	TRBJ2-1	19	CSARDATSGRPLTYNEQFF
TRBV7-8	TRBJ2-1	14	CASSPDPFINEQFF
TRBV11-2	TRBJ2-1	19	CASSLGLAGVNHRSNEQFF
TRBV6-5	-	17	CASSFDPAGQGRETQYF
TRBV18	TRBJ2-5	14	CASSPLQSQETQYF
TRBV11-3	-	15	CASSSMTGRGETQYF